The sequence of this TCR beta chain was determined in a study of blood T cell repertoires in COVID-19. This clone was recorded once. The CDR3 is 13 residues long. The V end was cut by 0 bases, the J end by 8 bases, with 10 bases between. The germline CDR1 and CDR2 sequences are MRHNA and SNTAGT. TCRdb's copy holds only in-frame clones and misses some; the assay was immunoSEQ multiplex PCR. The sample contains 65,000 to 70,000 clones, around 81% of which appear only once. The sequence derives from a woman aged 55-69 years with acute or convalescent COVID-19. The material sequenced was peripheral blood. V is TRBV6-4 and J is TRBJ1-2; D not resolved. The chain's CDR3 is CASSDSNNKGYTF. The CDR3 DNA reads TGTGCCAGCAGTGACTCGAATAACAAAGGCTACACCTTC.